The present T cell receptor (beta chain) was sequenced within a study of blood T cell repertoires in COVID-19. The overall study: From T cells, B-cell-depleted T cells, or PBMCs came the material, which was cDNA or gDNA.

The CDR3 is 13 residues long. Germline V gene data show CDR1 as KGHSH and CDR2 as LQKENI. V gave up 3 bases and J gave up 7 bases, with 10 bases separating them. Methods used by the authors: Reference gene primer amplification gave estimated nucleated cell counts. The repertoire was sequenced with immunoSEQ multiplex PCR; TCRdb's copy has only in-frame clones and lacks some. V, J and clone size derive from that table, while D and trimming were established from the DNA sequence. The sample lists roughly 140,000 clones; around 80% were seen once. This rearrangement joins TRBV18 to TRBJ2-1, with D possibly TRBD1 on 6 matching bases. Sequenced input: peripheral blood. This clonotype was sampled from a woman older than 75 in a cohort sampled during active or convalescent COVID-19. The CDR3: CASSPLRGNEQFF. The CDR3, as DNA: TGTGCCAGCTCACCCCTCAGGGGAAATGAGCAGTTCTTC.